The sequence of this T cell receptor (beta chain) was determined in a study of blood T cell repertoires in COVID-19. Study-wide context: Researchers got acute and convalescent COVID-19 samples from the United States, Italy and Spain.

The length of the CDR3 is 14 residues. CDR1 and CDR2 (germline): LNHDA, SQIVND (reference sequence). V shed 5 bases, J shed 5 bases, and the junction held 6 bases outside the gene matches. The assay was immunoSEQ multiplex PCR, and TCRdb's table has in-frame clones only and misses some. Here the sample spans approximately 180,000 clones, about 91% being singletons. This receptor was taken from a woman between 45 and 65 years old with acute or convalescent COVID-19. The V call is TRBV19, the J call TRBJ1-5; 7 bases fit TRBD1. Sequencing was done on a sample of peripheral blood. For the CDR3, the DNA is TGTGCCAGTAGTGCGACAGGGCCGGATCAGCCCCAGCATTTT. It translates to CASSATGPDQPQHF.